These T cell receptor beta chains were read from a single sample in a study of blood T cell repertoires in COVID-19. Some clones are missing from TCRdb's copy, which holds only in-frame ones; the method was immunoSEQ multiplex PCR. The data hold under 200,000 clones, with around three quarters observed a single time. What was sequenced was peripheral blood. These receptors came from a man in his fifties or sixties with acute or convalescent COVID-19. The CDR3 runs from the conserved cysteine through the conserved F or W. A D gene is named only where the DNA matches it firmly. Clone size is shown for a subset of rows, as once, few, many or a class of expanded clone.

TRBV18,NA,NA,TRBJ1-4,CASSPPGGLSNEKLFF,TGTGCCAGCTCACCACCGGGGGGACTCAGTAATGAAAAACTGTTTTTT
TRBV19,TRBD1,NA,TRBJ1-2,CASRVDTPGQGIYGYTF,TGTGCCAGTAGGGTCGACACTCCGGGACAGGGAATTTATGGCTACACCTTC
TRBV19,TRBD2,NA,TRBJ2-5,CASASGGAVGETQYF,TGTGCCAGTGCTAGCGGGGGGGCTGTGGGAGAGACCCAGTACTTC
TRBV30,TRBD2,NA,TRBJ2-7,CAWDRTSGYEQYF,TGTGCCTGGGATCGGACTAGCGGGTACGAGCAGTACTTC
TRBV30,TRBD1,NA,TRBJ1-2,CAWRNRQGNYGYTF,TGTGCCTGGAGGAATCGACAGGGGAACTATGGCTACACCTTC
TRBV10-3,NA,NA,TRBJ2-2,CAINQGEGELFF,TGTGCCATCAATCAGGGCGAAGGGGAGCTGTTTTTT
TRBV29-1,NA,once,TRBJ2-1,CSVTPWRTYNEQFF,TGCAGCGTTACCCCTTGGAGGACCTACAATGAGCAGTTCTTC
TRBV3-1/TRBV3-2,NA,few,TRBJ1-4,CASSLKIQGEGLFF,TGTGCCAGCAGCCTAAAAATCCAGGGCGAAGGACTGTTTTTT
TRBV15,NA,few,TRBJ1-5,CATSSTVLQPQHF,TGTGCCACCAGCAGTACAGTTCTTCAGCCCCAGCATTTT
TRBV6-6,NA,NA,TRBJ2-3,CASSYRGQRHRDTQYF,TGTGCCAGCAGTTACCGAGGACAGCGCCACAGAGATACGCAGTATTTT
TRBV6-5,NA,NA,TRBJ1-4,CATRDTSNEKLFF,TGTGCCACCCGGGACACATCTAATGAAAAACTGTTTTTT
TRBV24-1,TRBD1,NA,TRBJ2-3,CATSDLRDRVGDTQYF,TGTGCCACCAGTGATTTACGGGACAGGGTCGGGGATACGCAGTATTTT
TRBV11-3,NA,NA,TRBJ1-1,CASSLKAANTEAFF,TGTGCCAGCAGCTTAAAAGCCGCGAACACTGAAGCTTTCTTT
TRBV6-4,TRBD1,NA,TRBJ1-2,CASSDDRGWGYTF,TGTGCCAGCAGTGACGACAGGGGATGGGGCTACACCTTC